A selection of T cell receptor beta chains follows, all from one sample in a study of shared clonotypes between healthy human individuals. Sequencing was performed with immunoSEQ multiplex PCR; in TCRdb, only in-frame clones are kept and a portion is missing. The sample includes 650,000 to 800,000 clones, roughly 72% of them seen just once. Sequencing was performed on memory CD4+ T cells sorted from blood. The receptors were sampled from a woman under 40 in good health. CDR3s include the opening cysteine and the closing phenylalanine or tryptophan. A D gene is named only where the DNA matches it firmly. Some rows mark clone size as missing; the rest say once, few, many or name a class of expanded clone.

clone_size j_call v_call d_call cdr3_nt cdr3_aa
- TRBJ2-7 TRBV2 - TGTGCCAGCAGTGAATCCCCCGGTGAGCAGTACTTC CASSESPGEQYF
- TRBJ2-2 TRBV30 TRBD2 TGTGCCTTTGGGACGGGAGGTCCCGGGGAGCTGTTTTTT CAFGTGGPGELFF
- TRBJ1-1 TRBV6-5 - TGTGCCAGCAGTTACCAGACGGAGAACACTGAAGCTTTCTTT CASSYQTENTEAFF
- TRBJ1-1 TRBV19 - TGTGCCAGTAGTATTAAGATGAGGGATACCACTGAAGCTTTCTTT CASSIKMRDTTEAFF
- TRBJ2-7 TRBV2 - TGTGCCAGCAGTCAGCCCTCCTACGAGCAGTACTTC CASSQPSYEQYF
few TRBJ1-2 TRBV16 TRBD1 TGTGCCAGCAGCCCCTACAGGGGAGGCTACACCTTC CASSPYRGGYTF
- TRBJ1-1 TRBV18 TRBD1 TGTGCCAGCTCACAGGGACAGTCCACTGAAGCTTTCTTT CASSQGQSTEAFF
few TRBJ1-5 TRBV10-3 - TGTGCCATCAGTGAGTCGGCCAATCAGCCCCAGCATTTT CAISESANQPQHF
- TRBJ2-1 TRBV9 TRBD2 TGTGCCAGCAGCGCCGGGACTAGCGGGTACAATGAGCAGTTCTTC CASSAGTSGYNEQFF
once TRBJ2-2 TRBV27 - TGTGCCAGCAGTTCGGGGGTGAACACCGGGGAGCTGTTTTTT CASSSGVNTGELFF
- TRBJ1-1 TRBV4-1 - TGCGCCAGCAGCCACTTGGGGGGGCGAGACAATGAAGCTTTCTTT CASSHLGGRDNEAFF
- TRBJ2-7 TRBV7-2 TRBD2 TGTGCCAGCAGCTTAGATACTAGCGGGAGGTACGAGCAGTACTTC CASSLDTSGRYEQYF
- TRBJ1-5 TRBV5-1 - TGCGCCAGCAAAGCAGGGTTGGGTGATCAGCCCCAGCATTTT CASKAGLGDQPQHF
- TRBJ2-5 TRBV28 - TGTGCCAGCACCCAACCCCCAGGGCAGGAGACCCAGTACTTC CASTQPPGQETQYF
- TRBJ1-5 TRBV9 - TGTGCCAGCAGCGCCCATAGCAATCAGCCCCAGCATTTT CASSAHSNQPQHF
- TRBJ1-5 TRBV7-2 - TGTGCCAGCAGCGGGGACACTCTAAGCAATCAGCCCCAGCATTTT CASSGDTLSNQPQHF
- TRBJ2-3 TRBV29-1 - TGCAGCGTTGGTACTAGTCCCACAGATACGCAGTATTTT CSVGTSPTDTQYF
- TRBJ2-7 TRBV7-2 TRBD1 TGTGCCAGCAGCCCGGGACAGTCTAGCTCCTACGAGCAGTACTTC CASSPGQSSSYEQYF
once TRBJ1-5 TRBV5-1 - TGCGCCAGCAGCTTGGCCGGGGGTCAGCCCCAGCATTTT CASSLAGGQPQHF
- TRBJ1-2 TRBV6-5 TRBD1 TGTGCCAGCAAGGCAGGGGGAGTTTATGGCTACACCTTC CASKAGGVYGYTF
once TRBJ2-3 TRBV27 - TGTGCCAGCAGTCGAGGATCAGGGGCTGCCTTAACAGATACGCAGTATTTT CASSRGSGAALTDTQYF
once TRBJ2-3 TRBV10-1 TRBD2 TGCGCCAGCAGCGGCGGGAGGGGAGGCGCAGATACGCAGTATTTT CASSGGRGGADTQYF
- TRBJ2-1 TRBV14 TRBD1 TGTGCCAGCAGCCAAGTCTCTGGACAGGGGTGGGTTGAGCAGTTCTTC CASSQVSGQGWVEQFF
- TRBJ2-1 TRBV5-1 TRBD2 TGCGCCAGCAGCGAGACTAGCGGGGTGGACAGTGAGCAGTTCTTC CASSETSGVDSEQFF
- TRBJ2-2 TRBV11-1 - TGTGCCAGCAGTCACCCCTCCGCAGGGCTAGGGGCCGGGGAGCTGTTTTTT CASSHPSAGLGAGELFF
- TRBJ2-1 TRBV16 TRBD1 TGTGCCAGCGATCTGGGACAGGGTAGCAATGAGCAGTTCTTC CASDLGQGSNEQFF
once TRBJ1-2 TRBV30 - TGTGCCTGGAGTGTCCACAGGCGGGATGGCTACACCTTC CAWSVHRRDGYTF
many TRBJ1-5 TRBV28 - TGTGCCAGCAGTTTACCGTACAATCAGCCCCAGCATTTT CASSLPYNQPQHF
- TRBJ1-1 TRBV28 - TGTGCCAGCAGTTTATCCCAACTTGAAGCTTTCTTT CASSLSQLEAFF
few TRBJ2-7 TRBV7-9 - TGTGCCAGCAGCTTAGTTTTGAACGAGCAGTACTTC CASSLVLNEQYF
once TRBJ1-4 TRBV4-2 - TGTGCCAGCAGCCAAGATGGGGGCGGGGGGAATGAAAAACTGTTTTTT CASSQDGGGGNEKLFF
- TRBJ2-1 TRBV28 TRBD2 TGTGCCAGCAGTTTAGTCCCAGCGGGAGGGCAAAATGAGCAGTTCTTC CASSLVPAGGQNEQFF
- TRBJ1-4 TRBV7-2 - TGTGCCAGCAGCCCCCGCGGGGGGGCGCATGAAAAACTGTTTTTT CASSPRGGAHEKLFF
few TRBJ1-1 TRBV5-1 - TGCGCCAGCAACCCGGGGGAGGGAAACACTGAAGCTTTCTTT CASNPGEGNTEAFF
- TRBJ2-7 TRBV6-5 - TGTGCCAGCAGTTCAGCGACGGACGGCACCTACGAGCAGTACTTC CASSSATDGTYEQYF
- TRBJ2-7 TRBV27 TRBD2 TGTGCCAGCAGTTTAAAGAGCGGGAGCTCCTACGAGCAGTACTTC CASSLKSGSSYEQYF
- TRBJ2-5 TRBV28 TRBD2 TGTGCCAGCAGTTTATTGGGGTTAGCGGGAGCCAGGAAGACCCAGTACTTC CASSLLGLAGARKTQYF
- TRBJ2-3 TRBV5-4 - TGTGCCAGCAGCTTGGACCAGAAAGGGTGGTTTGGTGGCACAGATACGCAGTATTTT CASSLDQKGWFGGTDTQYF
once TRBJ1-3 TRBV11-2 - TGTGCCAGCAGCTTAGCCTGGCGTACGGCTGGAAACACCATATATTTT CASSLAWRTAGNTIYF
many TRBJ2-2 TRBV4-2 - TGTGCCAGCAGCCAATCCTACGGGGAGCTGTTTTTT CASSQSYGELFF
- TRBJ2-2 TRBV28 - TGTGCCAGCAGTTCGCCCGGGAGAGACGGGGAGCTGTTTTTT CASSSPGRDGELFF